This TCR beta chain was obtained from a study of blood T cells in healthy people across ages. For the second PCR, which ran for about 7 to 11 cycles, a sample-barcoded 5' primer and a J-beta primer mix were used. Via MiXCR, TCRdb re-called the 5' RACE reads, giving one row per CDR3 protein. The sample carries 800,000 or so distinct CDR3 sequences, 20% to 30% recorded once. CDR1 and CDR2 (germline): DFQATT, SNEGSKA (reference sequence). This CDR3 has 14 amino acids. V lost 1 base and J lost 5; bases outside the gene matches: 6. Each donor gave roughly 9.1 milliliters of peripheral blood. The sample was also linked to a second study, of T cells of mothers and their children.

The origin of this receptor is a boy younger than 18 in good health. Sequencing used blood. The J gene is TRBJ1-1, the V gene TRBV20-1; 8 positions match TRBD1. The CDR3 sequence is CSARAGQGRTEAFF. In DNA, the CDR3 is TGCAGTGCTAGAGCCGGACAGGGAAGAACTGAAGCTTTCTTT.